This T cell receptor beta chain was profiled in a study of blood T cells in healthy people across ages. This clonotype came up once. The CDR3 has 14 residues. The germline V gene encodes CDR1 SGHAT and CDR2 FQNNGV. V was shortened by 4 bases and J by 0 bases, with 7 bases between the two germline ends. Using a J-beta primer mix together with a sample-barcoded 5' primer, a second PCR was run for roughly 7 to 11 cycles. TCRdb re-analysed the 5' RACE reads in MiXCR, keeping a single row per CDR3 protein. The sample has around 800,000 distinct CDR3 sequences, less than 70% seen once. The V gene is TRBV11-2, the J gene TRBJ2-1; no reliable D call. The sequence derives from a man older than 75 in good health. Sequencing was carried out using blood. The CDR3 region has the DNA TGTGCCAGCAGCTCACTAATCTCCTACAATGAGCAGTTCTTC. This gives the protein CASSSLISYNEQFF.